This T cell receptor (beta chain) was documented in a study of T cell responses to AZD1222 COVID-19 vaccine. Study-wide points: Once two AZD1222 doses were given, Spike-specific TCR breadth and depth went up. Recipients of AZD1222 seropositive at baseline numbered only 5 or 6.

CDR3 length: 14 amino acids. Trimming removed 6 bases at V and 3 bases at J, with 15 bases between. The germline V gene has CDR1 MDHEN and CDR2 SYDVKM. Sequencing was performed with immunoSEQ multiplex PCR; in TCRdb, only in-frame clones are kept and a portion is missing. The table shows tens of thousands of clones, with 92% occurring only once. Second-dose recipients at about 4 or about 12 weeks were treated as one pooled group. On this clone itself: Its antigen is as yet unknown.

This material consisted of peripheral blood, taken 28 days after the second AZD1222 dose. The gene calls are TRBV28 and TRBJ2-7; the D gene is possibly TRBD2 (7 bases). This sequence was found in an adult who received the AZD1222 COVID-19 vaccine. The CDR3 sequence is CASRWRGRNYEQYF. CDR3 bases: TGTGCCAGCAGGTGGCGGGGGCGCAACTACGAGCAGTACTTC.